One sample yielded the 23 T cell receptor beta chains listed below, sequenced in a study of response to subunit inactivated influenza vaccine. TCRdb processed the RT-PCR reads anew with MiXCR; each CDR3 protein has one entry. The sample has about 530,000 distinct CDR3 sequences, 10% to 15% seen once. The sample here was PBMCs from blood, taken on the day of vaccination. The receptors here all came from a man over 45 who received an inactivated influenza vaccine.

In its sample, this clonotype was seen many times. The CDR3 DNA sequence: TGTGCCAGCAGCCAAGAAGGGCGCGGGCAGTACTTC. Its protein product is CASSQEGRGQYF. J is TRBJ2-7 and V is TRBV3-1; D gene uncertain. The CDR3 has 12 residues. The V gene's germline CDR1 is LGHDT and CDR2 YNNKEL (reference sequence). V lost 0 bases and J 9 bases, leaving 9 bases between the germline ends.

The V call is TRBV20-1, the J call TRBJ2-3, with TRBD1 matching over 10 bases. With V trimmed by 4 bases and J by 1 base, 2 bases remained unmatched. Per the germline V gene, CDR1 is DFQATT and CDR2 is SNEGSKA (reference sequence). The CDR3 contains 14 residues. The CDR3 sequence is CSAKGQGRTDTQYF. CDR3 bases: TGCAGTGCTAAGGGACAGGGGCGCACAGATACGCAGTATTTT.

This clonotype came up a few times. V usage is TRBV29-1 and J usage is TRBJ2-1; 11 positions match TRBD2. Germline V gene sequence: CDR1 SQVTM, CDR2 ANQGSEA. J lost 7 bases, V lost 4 bases, and 9 bases had no gene match. The CDR3 contains 15 residues. CDR3 sequence reads: CSVATSGSIFNEQFF. CDR3 nucleotide sequence: TGCAGCGTTGCTACTAGCGGGAGTATTTTTAATGAGCAGTTCTTC.

This chain connects TRBV24-1 to TRBJ2-1, with D perhaps TRBD2 (6 bases). Looked up from germline, CDR1 is KGHDR and CDR2 is SFDVKD. The CDR3 spans 12 residues. The V gene lost 6 bases and the J gene lost 6 bases, with 8 bases spanning the gap. This chain's CDR3 is CATSRGGNEQFF. For the CDR3, the DNA is TGTGCCACCAGTCGGGGAGGCAATGAGCAGTTCTTC.

V gene TRBV9 combines with J gene TRBJ2-7; D is possibly TRBD1 (6 bases). In germline, CDR1 is SGDLS, CDR2 YYNGEE. The CDR3 spans 14 residues. The V gene lost 2 bases and the J gene lost 1 base, with 10 bases spanning the gap. The CDR3 is CASSVGTLSYEQYF. The CDR3 bases are TGTGCCAGCAGCGTGGGGACACTTTCCTACGAGCAGTACTTC.

This clonotype came up many times. This sequence joins TRBV29-1 and TRBJ2-3; possibly TRBD2 for D (6 bases). The CDR3 spans 15 residues. CDR1 and CDR2 (germline): SQVTM, ANQGSEA. Trimming took 1 base from V and 5 from J, leaving 16 bases between them. For the CDR3, the DNA is TGCAGCGTTGAAGGGGACGGGAGAGCTGTAGATACGCAGTATTTT. Protein sequence: CSVEGDGRAVDTQYF.

The J gene is TRBJ2-5, the V gene TRBV18; 8 bases line up with TRBD2. The ends lost 2 bases at V and 4 bases at J; junction bases unmatched: 12. This CDR3 is 17 amino acids long. The germline gives CDR1 KGHSH, CDR2 LQKENI. The DNA of the CDR3 is TGTGCCAGCTCACCAGTTAGCGGGGTTACAGGACGAGAGACCCAGTACTTC. It is translated as CASSPVSGVTGRETQYF.

This clonotype was observed a handful of times. The chain combines TRBV7-9 with TRBJ2-1, with TRBD1 as a possible D gene (6 bases). The V end lost 5 bases, the J end lost 4 bases, and 12 bases lay between the germline ends. The germline V gene encodes CDR1 SEHNR and CDR2 FQNEAQ (reference sequence). This CDR3 has 14 residues. The CDR3 protein is CASSPGQPYNEQFF. In DNA form, the CDR3 reads TGTGCCAGCAGCCCAGGACAGCCATACAATGAGCAGTTCTTC.

This clonotype was seen at least ten times. The chain has TRBV10-3 and TRBJ2-1; a possible D gene is TRBD2 (6 bases). Trimming took off 0 bases at V and 5 bases at J, with 11 bases between the two ends. Per germline, CDR1 ENHRY and CDR2 SYGVKD. The length of the CDR3 is 15 residues. Here the CDR3 reads CAISESGLTNNEQFF. CDR3 sequence (DNA): TGTGCCATCAGTGAGTCTGGACTAACGAACAATGAGCAGTTCTTC.

V gene TRBV6-1 combines with J gene TRBJ1-1; TRBD1 matches 9 bases. With 6 bases clipped from V and 1 base from J, the junction kept 9 bases outside the gene matches. The CDR3 covers 16 residues. Germline V gene data show CDR1 as MNHNS and CDR2 as SASEGT. The CDR3 nucleotides read TGTGCCAGCAGCCAACTTAGGGGACAGGGGAACACTGAAGCTTTCTTT. It yields the protein CASSQLRGQGNTEAFF.

This clonotype was recorded a few times. The chain has TRBV7-9 and TRBJ2-7; TRBD1 aligns across 8 bases. The germline V gene encodes CDR1 SEHNR and CDR2 FQNEAQ (reference sequence). This CDR3 region has 14 residues. V was clipped by 6 bases and J by 4 bases; unmatched bases: 8. CDR3 coding DNA: TGTGCCAGCAGACAAGGGACAGGCTCTTACGAGCAGTACTTC. Translation gives CASRQGTGSYEQYF.

The V and J genes are TRBV12-3 or TRBV12-4 and TRBJ1-2; 7 nucleotides align to TRBD1. The CDR3 is made up of 15 amino acids. Losses at the gene ends were 4 bases for V and 3 bases for J; bases not matched to a gene: 8. This chain's CDR3 is CASSSRQGGHYGYTF. CDR3 DNA sequence: TGTGCCAGCAGTTCAAGACAGGGAGGGCACTATGGCTACACCTTC.

V usage is TRBV5-5 and J usage is TRBJ1-1; 9 nucleotides match TRBD1. There are 14 residues in the CDR3. In germline, CDR1 is SGHKS, CDR2 YYEKEE (reference sequence). The V segment lost 3 bases and the J segment 0 bases; nucleotides outside the gene matches: 0. CDR3 protein: CASSWTGVNTEAFF. In nucleotides, the CDR3 is TGTGCCAGCAGCTGGACAGGGGTGAACACTGAAGCTTTCTTT.

This sequence joins TRBV20-1 and TRBJ2-7; 9 bases align to TRBD2. Germline CDR1 DFQATT, CDR2 SNEGSKA (reference sequence). The CDR3 is 14 residues long. J was trimmed by 4 bases and V by 5 bases; bases with no gene match: 9. The CDR3 region has the DNA TGCAGTGCTCCCTGGCGGGAGGGTTATTACGAGCAGTACTTC. Residues: CSAPWREGYYEQYF.

The genes are TRBV20-1 and TRBJ1-3; D remains unclear. This CDR3 has 15 residues. The ends were cut back, 0 bases at V and 3 bases at J, with 12 bases in the middle. CDR1 is DFQATT and CDR2 is SNEGSKA in the germline V gene (reference sequence). This chain's CDR3 is CSARDTRVSGNTIYF. CDR3 nucleotides: TGCAGTGCTAGAGATACTCGGGTTAGTGGAAACACCATATATTTT.

This clonotype was counted ten times or more. The V gene is TRBV6-1, the J gene TRBJ1-1; D is undetermined. The CDR3 is 14 amino acids. The germline CDR1 and CDR2 sequences are MNHNS and SASEGT. Trimming removed 4 bases at V and 1 base at J, with 10 bases between. The CDR3 bases are TGTGCCAGCAGTGTGATCCGGGGGAACACTGAAGCTTTCTTT. It encodes CASSVIRGNTEAFF.

This clonotype appeared a few times. The chain is built from TRBV12-3 or TRBV12-4 and TRBJ2-7; D may be TRBD1 (6 bases). Trimming pared 7 bases from V and 1 base from J, leaving 14 bases between. The length of the CDR3 is 14 residues. The CDR3 spells CASTSPGQSYEQYF. In nucleotides, the CDR3 is TGTGCCAGCACCTCCCCAGGACAGTCCTACGAGCAGTACTTC.

This clonotype has just a few counts. The genes are TRBV29-1 and TRBJ2-5; the D gene is possibly TRBD1 (5 bases). Per the germline V gene, CDR1 is SQVTM and CDR2 is ANQGSEA. Between the trimmed V and J ends, which lost 0 bases and 5 bases, there was a span of 13 bases. The CDR3 is 14 amino acids. The CDR3, as DNA: TGCAGCGTTGAAGATCCTTCAGGGTTGGAGACCCAGTACTTC. This sequence encodes CSVEDPSGLETQYF.

This clonotype occurred a few times. This chain links TRBV7-9 with TRBJ2-1; D not resolved. This CDR3 comprises 13 residues. V was pared by 3 bases and J by 8 bases, with 11 bases between. Per the germline V gene, CDR1 is SEHNR and CDR2 is FQNEAQ (reference sequence). This CDR3 is CASSLGTFHEQFF. The CDR3 region has the DNA TGTGCCAGCAGCTTGGGTACCTTCCATGAGCAGTTCTTC.

The chain has TRBV7-2 and TRBJ2-6; unclear D gene. The CDR3 length is 17 residues. In germline, CDR1 is SGHTA, CDR2 FQGNSA. V lost 2 bases, J lost 0 bases, and 11 bases lay in between. The CDR3 DNA follows: TGTGCCAGCAGCTTACAGAGTCTGATCTCTGGGGCCAACGTCCTGACTTTC. Translating it yields CASSLQSLISGANVLTF.

This clonotype was seen a handful of times. The chain carries TRBV29-1 and TRBJ2-2; D perhaps matches TRBD1 (6 bases). There are 13 residues in the CDR3. Germline CDR1 and CDR2: SQVTM and ANQGSEA. This CDR3 reads CYLGRGRTGELFF. The DNA of the CDR3 is TGCTACCTTGGCAGGGGTAGGACCGGGGAGCTGTTTTTT.

This chain connects TRBV7-8 to TRBJ2-1, with 11 bases identical to TRBD1. This CDR3 contains 16 residues. J gave up 0 bases and V 5 bases, and 3 bases lay outside the gene matches. Looked up from germline, CDR1 is SGHVS and CDR2 is FQNEAQ. The CDR3, as DNA: TGTGCCAGCAGCATCGGGACAGGGGGCTCCTACAATGAGCAGTTCTTC. Encoded protein: CASSIGTGGSYNEQFF.

There are a few counts of this clonotype. The V gene is TRBV7-3, the J gene TRBJ2-2; no definite D call. Germline CDR1 reads SGHTA; CDR2 reads FQGTGA. V was shortened by 3 bases and J by 6 bases, with 5 bases between the two germline ends. The length of the CDR3 is 12 residues. This chain's CDR3 is CASSFLSGELFF. The CDR3 DNA follows: TGTGCCAGCAGCTTTCTCTCCGGGGAGCTGTTTTTT.